This T cell receptor beta chain was identified in a study of blood T cell repertoires in COVID-19. Clones were read by immunoSEQ multiplex PCR, and TCRdb kept only the in-frame ones, dropping some. Counted here are 130,000 or so clones, 75% to 80% occurring once; the ten biggest clones make up 7.9%. V was trimmed by 2 bases and J by 10 bases, leaving 17 bases between them. The germline V gene encodes CDR1 LNHDA and CDR2 SQIVND (reference sequence). There are 14 residues in the CDR3. This receptor was obtained from a human donor in a cohort sampled during active COVID-19. The sequencing sample was made of peripheral blood. The chain is built from TRBV19 and TRBJ1-2; a possible D gene is TRBD1 (6 bases). The CDR3 sequence is CASSILAEQGVYTF. CDR3 DNA: TGTGCCAGTAGTATATTGGCTGAACAGGGAGTCTACACCTTC. Supplemented by reference TRBV19 and TRBJ1-2, the full variable domain reads DGGITQSPKYLFRKEGQNVTLSCEQNLNHDAMYWYRQDPGQGLRLIYYSQIVNDFQKGDIAEGYSVSREKKESFPLTVTSAQKNPTAFYLCASSILAEQGVYTFGSGTRLTVV.